This T cell receptor beta chain was found in a study of T cells in localized non-small cell lung cancer. Germline V gene sequence: CDR1 SGHRS, CDR2 YFSETQ. This CDR3 has 15 residues. The ends lost 4 bases at V and 1 base at J; junction bases unmatched: 5. Sequencing used immunoSEQ multiplex PCR; TCRdb keeps in-frame clones, though not all of them. The table shows under 55,000 clones, with about 78% occurring only once. Study observations and caveats: The study linked higher blood T cell density to longer overall survival.

Regarding this clone: No antigen is known for it.

The sample here was PBMCs, taken before any cancer treatment. This sequence was found in a woman aged 35-70 years with stage II lung adenocarcinoma. V gene TRBV5-1 combines with J gene TRBJ2-3; 8 bases line up with TRBD2. The CDR3 coding sequence is TGCGCCAGCAGCCCGGAGCGGGGGCGCACAGATACGCAGTATTTT. This encodes CASSPERGRTDTQYF.